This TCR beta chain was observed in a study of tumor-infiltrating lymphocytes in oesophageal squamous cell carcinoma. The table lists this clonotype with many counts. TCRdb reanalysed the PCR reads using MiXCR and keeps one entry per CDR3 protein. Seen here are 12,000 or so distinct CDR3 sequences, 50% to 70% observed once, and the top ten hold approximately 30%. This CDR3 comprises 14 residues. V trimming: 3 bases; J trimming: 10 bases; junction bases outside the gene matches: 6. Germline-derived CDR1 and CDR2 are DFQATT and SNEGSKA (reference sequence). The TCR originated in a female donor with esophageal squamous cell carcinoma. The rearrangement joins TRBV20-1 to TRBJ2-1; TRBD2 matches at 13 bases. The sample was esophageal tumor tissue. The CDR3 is CSASRTSGSQEQFF. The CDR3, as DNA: TGCAGTGCTAGCCGGACTAGCGGGAGTCAAGAGCAGTTCTTC.